Below are 16 T cell receptor beta chains sequenced from a single sample in a study of cytomegalovirus exposure and HLA in healthy donors. PCR was performed using 60 Vbeta and 13 Jbeta primers. The repertoire was sequenced with immunoSEQ multiplex PCR; TCRdb's copy has only in-frame clones and lacks some. Among around 200,000 clones listed, just over 75% were seen once. The sequenced sample consisted of PBMCs. These receptors all stem from a woman aged 55-69 years in good health and CMV-seropositive.

This rearrangement joins TRBV7-9 to TRBJ2-5, with TRBD2 matching over 13 bases. Germline lookup yields CDR1 SEHNR and CDR2 FQNEAQ (reference sequence). This CDR3 comprises 17 residues. Trimming took 4 bases from V and 4 from J; bases not matched to a gene: 9. The CDR3 nucleotides read TGTGCCAGCAGCTCTTCCGGGACTAGCGGGGAGCGAGAGACCCAGTACTTC. Translation gives CASSSSGTSGERETQYF.

This clone was counted once. This chain joins TRBV4-2 and TRBJ2-3; 9 bases match TRBD2. CDR3 length: 15 amino acids. Germline V gene sequence: CDR1 LGHNA, CDR2 YNFKEQ. V shed 5 bases and J 2 bases; nucleotides not matched to a gene: 5. This chain's CDR3 is CASSSTSGPTDTQYF. CDR3 nucleotide sequence: TGTGCCAGCAGCTCGACTAGCGGACCCACAGATACGCAGTATTTT.

The sample holds one count of this clone. The J gene is TRBJ1-2, the V gene TRBV6-1, with a weak D call TRBD1 (6 bases). V lost 1 base and J lost 3, with 12 bases in between. The germline gives CDR1 MNHNS, CDR2 SASEGT. The CDR3 runs 15 residues. CDR3 nucleotides: TGTGCCAGCAGTGAAGTGGGGGCAAGAGACTATGGCTACACCTTC. Translated, it gives CASSEVGARDYGYTF.

This chain joins TRBV28 and TRBJ1-2; D is uncertain. Germline V gene lookup returns CDR1 MDHEN and CDR2 SYDVKM. The CDR3 length is 13 residues. Trimming removed 8 bases from V and 4 bases from J, with 14 bases in between. CDR3: CASSTSPFYGYTF. CDR3 in DNA: TGTGCCAGCTCTACCTCCCCTTTCTATGGCTACACCTTC.

This sequence joins TRBV7-8 and TRBJ1-3; weak D call: TRBD1 (5 bases). V was cut by 5 bases and J by 3 bases, with 17 bases left in between. Germline V lookup: CDR1 SGHVS, CDR2 FQNEAQ. CDR3 length equals 16 residues. CDR3 sequence (DNA): TGTGCCAGCAGCAGGCTCGGGACTTTGCGTGGAAACACCATATATTTT. It translates to CASSRLGTLRGNTIYF. Based on the CDR3 plus reference TRBV7-8 and TRBJ1-3, the full variable domain is GAGVSQSPRYKVAKRGQDVALRCDPISGHVSLFWYQQALGQGPEFLTYFQNEAQLDKSGLPSDRFFAERPEGSVSTLKIQRTQQEDSAVYLCASSRLGTLRGNTIYFGEGSWLTVV.

CDR3 sequence (DNA): TGTGCCAGCAGGACATATAGCAATCAGCCCCAGCATTTT. The encoded protein is CASRTYSNQPQHF. V and J are TRBV28 and TRBJ1-5, with unresolved D. The CDR3 contains 13 residues. Per the germline V gene, CDR1 is MDHEN and CDR2 is SYDVKM. Trimming cost V 6 bases and J 0 bases, with 6 bases left between them.

The chain joins TRBV5-1 to TRBJ2-6, with D possibly matching TRBD2 (6 bases). The germline V gene has CDR1 SGHRS and CDR2 YFSETQ. CDR3 length: 14 amino acids. Trimming removed 5 bases at V and 4 bases at J, with 10 bases between. CDR3 nucleotides: TGCGCCAGCAGGGAGGGTACAGGGGCCAACGTCCTGACTTTC. The encoded protein is CASREGTGANVLTF.

The J gene is TRBJ1-1, the V gene TRBV27, with a tentative D call TRBD1 (6 bases). The CDR3 is 12 residues long. Trimming left V 8 bases short and J 10 bases short, with 17 bases between. Germline CDR1 is MNHEY and CDR2 is SMNVEV (reference sequence). CDR3 DNA: TGTGCCAGCGGAGACAGGCAGCAGGGAGCTTTCTTT. Translating gives CASGDRQQGAFF.

This clone was observed once. V and J are TRBV29-1 and TRBJ2-4, with 9 bases aligning to TRBD1. The J segment lost 0 bases and the V segment lost 7 bases, leaving 16 bases of the junction unmatched. CDR1 is SQVTM, CDR2 ANQGSEA, per germline. The length of the CDR3 is 18 residues. The CDR3 spells CSAAGTGGVNLAKNIQYF. The CDR3 bases are TGCAGCGCTGCCGGCACAGGGGGCGTCAACTTAGCCAAAAACATTCAGTACTTC.

V and J are TRBV30 and TRBJ1-3; D perhaps matches TRBD1 (6 bases). Trimming left V 1 base short and J 3 bases short, with 7 bases between. Germline CDR1 GTSNPN, CDR2 SVGIG (reference sequence). The CDR3 is 13 amino acids. CDR3 loop: CAWSGGLGNTIYF. In nucleotides, the CDR3 is TGTGCCTGGAGTGGGGGGCTTGGAAACACCATATATTTT.

V gene TRBV10-1 combines with J gene TRBJ1-2, with a weak D call TRBD1 (6 bases). V was trimmed by 10 bases and J by 2 bases, leaving 14 bases between them. There are 13 residues in the CDR3. Per germline, CDR1 WNHNN and CDR2 SYGVQD (reference sequence). CDR3 nucleotide sequence: TGCGCCACCCACACCCAGGGGAACTATGGCTACACCTTC. Amino acids: CATHTQGNYGYTF.

V is TRBV7-9 and J is TRBJ1-2; 9 bases align to TRBD1. Looked up from germline, CDR1 is SEHNR and CDR2 is FQNEAQ (reference sequence). J lost 7 bases, V lost 1 base, and 10 bases had no gene match. This CDR3 region has 16 residues. The CDR3 loop is CASSLGSPGQGSGYTF. CDR3 nucleotide sequence: TGTGCCAGCAGCTTAGGGTCCCCCGGACAGGGGTCTGGCTACACCTTC.

This clone was seen more than once but under ten times. The genes are TRBV30 and TRBJ2-5; D is perhaps TRBD2 (5 bases). Matching the DNA end better, TRBJ2-7 makes the J call doubtful. The germline gives CDR1 GTSNPN, CDR2 SVGIG (reference sequence). This CDR3 region has 14 residues. The DNA for the CDR3 is TGTGCCTGGACCCCACTCCGGACTTTCTACGAGCAGTACTTC. It is translated as CAWTPLRTFYEQYF.

The rearrangement links TRBV29-1 to TRBJ2-5; maybe TRBD2 (6 bases). The CDR3 is 13 residues long. CDR1 SQVTM and CDR2 ANQGSEA come from the germline V gene. Trimming removed 7 bases from V and 5 bases from J, with 17 bases in between. This CDR3 reads CSAGGRGSETQYF. DNA for the CDR3: TGCAGCGCGGGCGGACGGGGGTCGGAGACCCAGTACTTC.

The chain is built from TRBV5-1 and TRBJ2-1; 16 bases agree with TRBD2. Trimming removed 4 bases from V and 10 bases from J; junction bases left unmatched: 5. The CDR3 loop spans 15 amino acids. Germline V gene sequence: CDR1 SGHRS, CDR2 YFSETQ. The CDR3 bases are TGCGCCAGCAGCGCCGGGACTAGCGGGAGGGACGAGCAGTTCTTC. Its translation: CASSAGTSGRDEQFF.

This clone was recorded a few times. The CDR3 nucleotides read TGTGCCAGTAGACAGGGGCCCGGCAGGGCTTTCTTT. Translated, it gives CASRQGPGRAFF. V gene TRBV6-5 combines with J gene TRBJ1-1; TRBD1 agrees at 8 bases. Germline V gene lookup returns CDR1 MNHEY and CDR2 SVGAGI. With 9 bases clipped from V and 11 bases from J, the junction kept 11 bases outside the gene matches. The CDR3 totals 12 residues.